This record looks at one TCR beta chain sequence and its context. This PCR relied on a set of 60 Vbeta primers and 13 Jbeta primers. Assay: immunoSEQ multiplex PCR; the TCRdb copy retains only in-frame clones and omits some. The profile shows about 43,000 clones, over 70% of them singletons. This sample is part of a study of cytomegalovirus exposure and HLA in healthy donors. The sequencing input was PBMCs. This receptor was obtained from a man in his forties or fifties in good health and CMV-seronegative.

DNA for the CDR3: TGTGCCAGCAGCCGGTCTAGCGGGAGTGGCGGGGAGCTGTTTTTT. Its protein is CASSRSSGSGGELFF. The chain carries TRBV7-3 and TRBJ2-2, with 10 bases fitting TRBD2. V dropped 5 bases and J dropped 7; count of bases not matched to a gene: 7. The CDR3 covers 15 residues. Germline CDR1 and CDR2: SGHTA and FQGTGA.